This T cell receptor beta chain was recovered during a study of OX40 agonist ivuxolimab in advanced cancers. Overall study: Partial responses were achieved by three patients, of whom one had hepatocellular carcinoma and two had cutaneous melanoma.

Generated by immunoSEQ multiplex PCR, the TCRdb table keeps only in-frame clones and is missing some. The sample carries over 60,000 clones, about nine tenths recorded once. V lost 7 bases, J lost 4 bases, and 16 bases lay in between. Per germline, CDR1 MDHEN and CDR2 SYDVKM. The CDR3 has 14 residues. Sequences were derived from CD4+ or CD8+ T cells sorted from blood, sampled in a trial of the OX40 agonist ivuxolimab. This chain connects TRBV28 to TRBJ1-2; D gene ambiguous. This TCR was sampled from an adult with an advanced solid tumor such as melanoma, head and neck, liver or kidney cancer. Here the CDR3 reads CASIPPSVGYGYTF. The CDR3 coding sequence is TGTGCCAGCATTCCCCCCTCTGTTGGCTATGGCTACACCTTC.